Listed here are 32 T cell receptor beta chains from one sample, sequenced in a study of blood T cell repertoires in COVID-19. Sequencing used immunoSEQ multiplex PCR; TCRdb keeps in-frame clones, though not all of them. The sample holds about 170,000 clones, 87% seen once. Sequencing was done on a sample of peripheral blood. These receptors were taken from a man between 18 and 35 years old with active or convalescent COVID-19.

The chain's CDR3 is CVTDRGNYGYTF. The CDR3 nucleotides are TGTGTCACGGACAGGGGGAACTATGGCTACACCTTC. This chain joins TRBV30 and TRBJ1-2; 10 bases fit TRBD1. Germline assignment: CDR1 GTSNPN and CDR2 SVGIG (reference sequence). This CDR3 comprises 12 residues. Drawing the rest from reference TRBV30 and TRBJ1-2, the complete variable domain is SQTIHQWPATLVQPVGSPLSLECTVEGTSNPNLYWYRQAAGRGLQLLFYSVGIGQISSEVPQNLSASRPQDRQFILSSKKLLLSDSGFYLCVTDRGNYGYTFGSGTRLTVV.

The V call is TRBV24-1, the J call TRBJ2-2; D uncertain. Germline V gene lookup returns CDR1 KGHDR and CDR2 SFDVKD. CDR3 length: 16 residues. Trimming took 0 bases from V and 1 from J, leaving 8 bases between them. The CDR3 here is CATSDLGQENTGELFF. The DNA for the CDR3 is TGTGCCACCAGTGATTTGGGTCAGGAGAACACCGGGGAGCTGTTTTTT.

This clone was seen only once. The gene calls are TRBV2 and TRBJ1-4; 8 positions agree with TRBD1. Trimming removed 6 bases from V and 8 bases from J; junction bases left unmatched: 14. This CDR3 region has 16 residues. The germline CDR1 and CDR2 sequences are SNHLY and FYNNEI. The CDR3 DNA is TGTGCCAGCAGAACGCCTCGACAGGGGAGTTGGGAAAAACTGTTTTTT. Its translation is CASRTPRQGSWEKLFF.

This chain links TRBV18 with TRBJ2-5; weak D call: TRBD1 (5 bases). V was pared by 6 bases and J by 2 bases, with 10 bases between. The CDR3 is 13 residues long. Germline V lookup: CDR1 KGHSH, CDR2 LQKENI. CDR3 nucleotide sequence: TGTGCCAGCTCCCCGGACAAGCAAGAGACCCAGTACTTC. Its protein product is CASSPDKQETQYF.

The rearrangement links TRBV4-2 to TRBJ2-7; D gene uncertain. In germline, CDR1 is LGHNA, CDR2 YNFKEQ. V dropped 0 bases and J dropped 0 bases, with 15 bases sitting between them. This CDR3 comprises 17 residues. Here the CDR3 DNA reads TGTGCCAGCAGCCAAGATTCGGGTCAGACGAGCTCCTACGAGCAGTACTTC. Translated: CASSQDSGQTSSYEQYF.

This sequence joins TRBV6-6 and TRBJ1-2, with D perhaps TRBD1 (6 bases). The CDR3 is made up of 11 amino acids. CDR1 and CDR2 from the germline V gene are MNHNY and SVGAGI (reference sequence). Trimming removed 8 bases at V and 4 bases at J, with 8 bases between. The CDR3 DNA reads TGTGCCAGCCGGACAGTCTATGGCTACACCTTC. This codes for CASRTVYGYTF.

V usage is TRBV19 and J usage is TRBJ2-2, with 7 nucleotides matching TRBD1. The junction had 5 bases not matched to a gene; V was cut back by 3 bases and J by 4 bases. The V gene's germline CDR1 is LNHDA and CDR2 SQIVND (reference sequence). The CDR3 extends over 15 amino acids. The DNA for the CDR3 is TGTGCCAGTAGTATCACGACAGGGTTCACCGGGGAGCTGTTTTTT. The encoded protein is CASSITTGFTGELFF.

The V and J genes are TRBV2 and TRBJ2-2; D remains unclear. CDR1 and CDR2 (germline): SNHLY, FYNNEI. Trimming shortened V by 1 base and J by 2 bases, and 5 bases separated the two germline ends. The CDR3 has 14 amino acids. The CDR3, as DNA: TGTGCCAGCAGTGAAGACTATAACACCGGGGAGCTGTTTTTT. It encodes CASSEDYNTGELFF.

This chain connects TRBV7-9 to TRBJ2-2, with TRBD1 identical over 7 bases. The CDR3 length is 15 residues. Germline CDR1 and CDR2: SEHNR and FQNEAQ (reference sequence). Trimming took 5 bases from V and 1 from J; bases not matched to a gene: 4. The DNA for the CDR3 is TGTGCCAGCAGCCTCACAGGGGAGAACACCGGGGAGCTGTTTTTT. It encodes CASSLTGENTGELFF.

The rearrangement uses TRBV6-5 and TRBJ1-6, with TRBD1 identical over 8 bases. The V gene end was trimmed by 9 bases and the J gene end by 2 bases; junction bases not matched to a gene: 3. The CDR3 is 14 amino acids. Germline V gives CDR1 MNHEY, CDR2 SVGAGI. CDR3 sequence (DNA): TGTGCCAGTTCGACAGGGGCCTATAATTCACCCCTCCACTTT. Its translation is CASSTGAYNSPLHF.

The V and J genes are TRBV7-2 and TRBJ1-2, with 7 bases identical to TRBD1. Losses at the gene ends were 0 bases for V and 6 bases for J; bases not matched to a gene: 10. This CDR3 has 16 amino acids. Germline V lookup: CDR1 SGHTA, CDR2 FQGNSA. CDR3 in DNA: TGTGCCAGCAGCTTAGCCTCTCCTGGGACAGCTAATGGCTACACCTTC. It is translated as CASSLASPGTANGYTF.

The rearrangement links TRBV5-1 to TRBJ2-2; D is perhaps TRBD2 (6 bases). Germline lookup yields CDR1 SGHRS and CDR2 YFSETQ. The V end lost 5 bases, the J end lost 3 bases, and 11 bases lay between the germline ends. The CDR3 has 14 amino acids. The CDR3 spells CASSEGDYTGELFF. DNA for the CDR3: TGCGCCAGCAGTGAAGGGGACTACACCGGGGAGCTGTTTTTT.

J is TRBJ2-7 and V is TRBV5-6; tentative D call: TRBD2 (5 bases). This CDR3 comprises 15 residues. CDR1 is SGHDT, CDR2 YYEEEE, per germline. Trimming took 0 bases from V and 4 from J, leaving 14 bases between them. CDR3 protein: CASSLDPGVSYEQYV. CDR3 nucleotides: TGTGCCAGCAGCTTGGATCCCGGGGTATCGTACGAGCAGTACGTC.

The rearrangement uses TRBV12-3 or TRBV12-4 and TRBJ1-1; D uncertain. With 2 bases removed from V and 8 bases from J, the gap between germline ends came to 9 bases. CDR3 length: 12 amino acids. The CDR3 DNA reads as TGTGCCAGCAGTTTATGGCGGAAAGAAGCTTTCTTT. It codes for CASSLWRKEAFF.

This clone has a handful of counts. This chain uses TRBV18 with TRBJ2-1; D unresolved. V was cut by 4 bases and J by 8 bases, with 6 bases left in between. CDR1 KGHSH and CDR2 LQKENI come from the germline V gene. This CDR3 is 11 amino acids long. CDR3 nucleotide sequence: TGTGCCAGCTCACGTCGCGATGAGCAGTTCTTC. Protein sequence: CASSRRDEQFF.

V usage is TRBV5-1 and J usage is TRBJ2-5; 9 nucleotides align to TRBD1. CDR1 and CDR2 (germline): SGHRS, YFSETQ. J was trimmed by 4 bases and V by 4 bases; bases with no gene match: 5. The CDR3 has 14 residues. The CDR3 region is CASSLGQGSETQYF. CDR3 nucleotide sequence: TGCGCCAGCAGCCTAGGACAGGGGTCAGAGACCCAGTACTTC.

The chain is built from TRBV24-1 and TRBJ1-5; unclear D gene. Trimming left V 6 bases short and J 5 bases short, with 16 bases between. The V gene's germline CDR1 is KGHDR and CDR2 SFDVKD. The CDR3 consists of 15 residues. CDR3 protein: CATSPPEPFDQPQHF. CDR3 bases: TGTGCCACCAGTCCCCCAGAACCTTTCGATCAGCCCCAGCATTTT.

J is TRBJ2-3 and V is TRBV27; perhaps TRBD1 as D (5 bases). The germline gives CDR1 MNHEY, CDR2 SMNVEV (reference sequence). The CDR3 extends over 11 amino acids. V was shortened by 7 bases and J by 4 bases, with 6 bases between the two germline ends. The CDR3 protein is CASKGSDTQYF. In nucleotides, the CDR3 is TGTGCCAGCAAGGGGTCAGATACGCAGTATTTT.

The CDR3 coding sequence is TGTGCCAGCAGTGAAGCGCGCCACTCTGGAAACACCATATATTTT. It encodes CASSEARHSGNTIYF. This chain joins TRBV2 and TRBJ1-3; D not resolved. CDR3 length: 15 amino acids. V lost 0 bases, J lost 0 bases, and 6 bases lay in between. CDR1 is SNHLY, CDR2 FYNNEI, per germline. Supplemented by reference TRBV2 and TRBJ1-3, the full variable domain reads EPEVTQTPSHQVTQMGQEVILRCVPISNHLYFYWYRQILGQKVEFLVSFYNNEISEKSEIFDDQFSVERPDGSNFTLKIRSTKLEDSAMYFCASSEARHSGNTIYFGEGSWLTVV.

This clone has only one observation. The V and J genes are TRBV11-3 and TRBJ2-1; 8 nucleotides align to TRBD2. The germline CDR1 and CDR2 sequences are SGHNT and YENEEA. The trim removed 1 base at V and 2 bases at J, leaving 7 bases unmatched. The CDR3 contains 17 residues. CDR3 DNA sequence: TGTGCCAGCAGCTTAGGATTTGCGGGAGGACCCTACAATGAGCAGTTCTTC. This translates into CASSLGFAGGPYNEQFF.

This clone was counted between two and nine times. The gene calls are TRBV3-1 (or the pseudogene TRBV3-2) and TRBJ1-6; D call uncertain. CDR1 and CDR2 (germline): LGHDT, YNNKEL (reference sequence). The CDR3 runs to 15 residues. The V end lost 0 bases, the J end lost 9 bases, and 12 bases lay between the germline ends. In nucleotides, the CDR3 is TGTGCCAGCAGCCAAGACCGGGTCCCGCTTTCACCCCTCCACTTT. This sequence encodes CASSQDRVPLSPLHF.

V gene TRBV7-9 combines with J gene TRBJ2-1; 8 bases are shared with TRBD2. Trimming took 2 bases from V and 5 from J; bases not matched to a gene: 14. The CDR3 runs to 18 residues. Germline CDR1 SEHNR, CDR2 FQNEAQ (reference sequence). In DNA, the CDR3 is TGTGCCAGCAGCTTACCAATACTAGCGGCCGGAGGGCACAATGAGCAGTTCTTC. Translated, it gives CASSLPILAAGGHNEQFF.

The CDR3 reads CATSGKRPNYGYTF. The CDR3 bases are TGTGCTACCTCAGGGAAGAGACCTAACTATGGCTACACCTTC. The chain is built from TRBV12-5 and TRBJ1-2, with D possibly matching TRBD1 (5 bases). CDR3 length: 14 amino acids. The V gene's germline CDR1 is LGHNT and CDR2 FRNRAP. Trimming removed 10 bases from V and 0 bases from J, with 15 bases in between. Full variable domain (rest looked up from reference TRBV12-5 and TRBJ1-2): DARVTQTPRHKVTEMGQEVTMRCQPILGHNTVFWYRQTMMQGLELLAYFRNRAPLDDSGMPKDRFSAEMPDATLATLKIQPSEPRDSAVYFCATSGKRPNYGYTFGSGTRLTVV.

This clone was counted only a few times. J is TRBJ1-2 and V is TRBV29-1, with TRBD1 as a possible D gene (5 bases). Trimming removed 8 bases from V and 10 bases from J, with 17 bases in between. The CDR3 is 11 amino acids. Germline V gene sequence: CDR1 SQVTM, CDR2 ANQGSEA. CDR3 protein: CSTEEGSYYTF. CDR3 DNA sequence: TGCAGCACCGAGGAGGGGAGTTACTACACCTTC.

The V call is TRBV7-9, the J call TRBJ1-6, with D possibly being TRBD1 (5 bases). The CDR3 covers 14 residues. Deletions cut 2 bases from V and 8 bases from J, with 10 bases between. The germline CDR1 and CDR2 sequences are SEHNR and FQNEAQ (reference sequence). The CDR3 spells CASSLQGLDSPLHF. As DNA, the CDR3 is TGTGCCAGCAGCTTACAGGGTTTGGATTCACCCCTCCACTTT.

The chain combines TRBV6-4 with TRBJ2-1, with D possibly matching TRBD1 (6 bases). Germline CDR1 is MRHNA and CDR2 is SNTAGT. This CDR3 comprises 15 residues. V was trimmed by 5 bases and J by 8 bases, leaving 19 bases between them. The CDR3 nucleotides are TGTGCCAGCAGTTACAGGGAAGGGGCCTTCGATGAGCAGTTCTTC. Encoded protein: CASSYREGAFDEQFF.

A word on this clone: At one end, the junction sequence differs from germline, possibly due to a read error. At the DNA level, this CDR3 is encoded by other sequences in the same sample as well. For the CDR3, the DNA is TGCGCCAGCAGTCAAGAGGGGCCTAAGGGAGGTTATTCCTACGAGCAGTACTTC. It is translated as CASSQEGPKGGYSYEQYF. The rearrangement joins TRBV4-1 to TRBJ2-7; maybe TRBD2 (6 bases). The CDR3 spans 18 residues. The germline V gene encodes CDR1 MGHRA and CDR2 YSYEKL.

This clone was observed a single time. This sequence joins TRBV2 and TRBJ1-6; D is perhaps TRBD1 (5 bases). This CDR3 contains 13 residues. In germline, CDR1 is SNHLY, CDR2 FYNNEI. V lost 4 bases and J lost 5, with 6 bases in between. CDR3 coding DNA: TGTGCCAGCAGTGGGGGCCATAATTCACCCCTCCACTTT. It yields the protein CASSGGHNSPLHF.

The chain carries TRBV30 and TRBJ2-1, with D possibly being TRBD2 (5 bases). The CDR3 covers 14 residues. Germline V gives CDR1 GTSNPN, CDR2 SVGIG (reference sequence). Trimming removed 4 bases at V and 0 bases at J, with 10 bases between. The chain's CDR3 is CAWIGVSSYNEQFF. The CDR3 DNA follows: TGTGCCTGGATCGGGGTGAGCTCCTACAATGAGCAGTTCTTC.

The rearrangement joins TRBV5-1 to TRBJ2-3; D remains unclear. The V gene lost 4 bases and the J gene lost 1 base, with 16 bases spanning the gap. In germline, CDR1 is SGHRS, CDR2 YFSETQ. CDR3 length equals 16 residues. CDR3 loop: CASSTPAGQGTDTQYF. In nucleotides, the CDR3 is TGCGCCAGCAGCACCCCGGCAGGTCAGGGCACAGATACGCAGTATTTT.

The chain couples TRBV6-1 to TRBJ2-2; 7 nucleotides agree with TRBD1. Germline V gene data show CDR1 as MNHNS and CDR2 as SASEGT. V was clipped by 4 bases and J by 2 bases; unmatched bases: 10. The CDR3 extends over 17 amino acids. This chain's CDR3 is CASSVARGPLNTGELFF. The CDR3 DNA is TGTGCCAGCAGTGTCGCAAGGGGGCCTTTAAACACCGGGGAGCTGTTTTTT.

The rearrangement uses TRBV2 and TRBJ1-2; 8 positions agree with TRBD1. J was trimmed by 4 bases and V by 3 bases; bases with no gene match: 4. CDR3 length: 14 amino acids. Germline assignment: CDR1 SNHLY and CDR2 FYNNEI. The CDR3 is CASSEDRASYGYTF. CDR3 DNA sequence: TGTGCCAGCAGTGAGGACAGGGCATCCTATGGCTACACCTTC.